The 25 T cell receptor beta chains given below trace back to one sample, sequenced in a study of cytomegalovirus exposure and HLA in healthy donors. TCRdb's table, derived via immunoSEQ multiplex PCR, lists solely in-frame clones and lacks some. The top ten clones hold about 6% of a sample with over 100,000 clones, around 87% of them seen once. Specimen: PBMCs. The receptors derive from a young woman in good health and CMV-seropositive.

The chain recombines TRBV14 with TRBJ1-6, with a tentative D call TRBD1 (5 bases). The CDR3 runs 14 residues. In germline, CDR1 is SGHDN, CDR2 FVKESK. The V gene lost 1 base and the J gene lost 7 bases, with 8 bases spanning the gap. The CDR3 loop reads CASSQGQLNSPLHF. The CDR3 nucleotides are TGTGCCAGCAGCCAAGGACAGCTAAATTCACCCCTCCACTTT.

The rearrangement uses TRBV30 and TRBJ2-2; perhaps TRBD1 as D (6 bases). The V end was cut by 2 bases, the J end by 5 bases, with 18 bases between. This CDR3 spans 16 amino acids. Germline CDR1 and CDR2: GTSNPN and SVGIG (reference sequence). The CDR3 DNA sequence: TGTGCCTGGAGTCCCCCGGGACAAGGTGGAACCGGGGAGCTGTTTTTT. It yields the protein CAWSPPGQGGTGELFF.

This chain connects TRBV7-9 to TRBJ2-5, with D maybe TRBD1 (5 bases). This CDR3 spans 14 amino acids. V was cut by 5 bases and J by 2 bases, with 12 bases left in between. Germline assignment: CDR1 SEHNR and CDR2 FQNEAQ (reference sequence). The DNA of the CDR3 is TGTGCCAGCAGCGACGACAGTGTTCAAGAGACCCAGTACTTC. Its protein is CASSDDSVQETQYF.

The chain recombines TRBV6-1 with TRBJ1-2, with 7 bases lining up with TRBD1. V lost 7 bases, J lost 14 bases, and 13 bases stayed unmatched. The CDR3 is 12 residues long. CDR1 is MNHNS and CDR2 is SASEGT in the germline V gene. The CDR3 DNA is TGTGCCAGCATGCCGACAGGGTTCCCCTTAACCTTC. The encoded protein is CASMPTGFPLTF.

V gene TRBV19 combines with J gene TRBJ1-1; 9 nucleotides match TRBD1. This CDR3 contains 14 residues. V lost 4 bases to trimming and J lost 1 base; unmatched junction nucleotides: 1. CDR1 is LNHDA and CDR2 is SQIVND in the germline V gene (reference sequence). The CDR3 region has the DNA TGTGCCAGTAGTAAGGGACAGGGGAACACTGAAGCTTTCTTT. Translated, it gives CASSKGQGNTEAFF.

The CDR3 reads CASSLLGQSGRYEQYF. The CDR3 bases are TGTGCCAGCAGCTTATTGGGACAGTCCGGTCGCTACGAGCAGTACTTC. V and J are TRBV7-9 and TRBJ2-7, with 7 bases lining up with TRBD1. The V gene end was trimmed by 2 bases and the J gene end by 3 bases; junction bases not matched to a gene: 10. This CDR3 region has 16 residues. CDR1 and CDR2 from the germline V gene are SEHNR and FQNEAQ (reference sequence).

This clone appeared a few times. CDR3 region: CASSLDQGANNSPLHF. In DNA form, the CDR3 reads TGTGCCAGCAGCTTGGACCAGGGGGCCAATAATTCACCCCTCCACTTT. The V gene is TRBV5-4, the J gene TRBJ1-6; TRBD1 aligns across 8 bases. This CDR3 comprises 16 residues. Germline V gives CDR1 SGHNT, CDR2 YYREEE (reference sequence). The trim removed 0 bases at V and 5 bases at J, leaving 4 bases unmatched. The full variable domain, in which reference TRBV5-4 and TRBJ1-6 provide the parts outside the CDR3, is ETGVTQSPTHLIKTRGQQVTLRCSSQSGHNTVSWYQQALGQGPQFIFQYYREEENGRGNFPPRFSGLQFPNYSSELNVNALELDDSALYLCASSLDQGANNSPLHFGNGTRLTVT.

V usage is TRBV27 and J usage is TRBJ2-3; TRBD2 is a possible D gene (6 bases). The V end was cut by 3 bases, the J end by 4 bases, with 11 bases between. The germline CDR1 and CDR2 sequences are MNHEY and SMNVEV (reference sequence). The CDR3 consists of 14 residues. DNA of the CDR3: TGTGCCAGCAGTTTGGCGGGGCCGGCAGATACGCAGTATTTT. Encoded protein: CASSLAGPADTQYF.

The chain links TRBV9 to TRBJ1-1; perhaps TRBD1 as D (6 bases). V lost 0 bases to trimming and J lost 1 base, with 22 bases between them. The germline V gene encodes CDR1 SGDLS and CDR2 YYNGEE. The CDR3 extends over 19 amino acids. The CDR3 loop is CASSVATGTPQVGNTEAFF. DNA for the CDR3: TGTGCCAGCAGCGTAGCGACCGGGACACCTCAGGTTGGGAACACTGAAGCTTTCTTT.

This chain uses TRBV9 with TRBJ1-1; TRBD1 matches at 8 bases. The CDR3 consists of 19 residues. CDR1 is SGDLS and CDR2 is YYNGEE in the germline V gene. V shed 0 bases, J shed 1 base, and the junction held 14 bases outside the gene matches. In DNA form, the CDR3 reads TGTGCCAGCAGCGTAGTAGGGGAGCCTCAGGGGGCGCCGAACACTGAAGCTTTCTTT. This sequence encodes CASSVVGEPQGAPNTEAFF.

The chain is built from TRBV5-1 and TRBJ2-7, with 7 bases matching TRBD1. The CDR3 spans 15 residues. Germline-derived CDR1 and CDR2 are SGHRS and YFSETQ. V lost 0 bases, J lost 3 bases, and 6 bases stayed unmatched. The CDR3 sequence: CASSLEGGAGYEQYF. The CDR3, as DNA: TGCGCCAGCAGCTTGGAAGGGGGCGCAGGCTACGAGCAGTACTTC.

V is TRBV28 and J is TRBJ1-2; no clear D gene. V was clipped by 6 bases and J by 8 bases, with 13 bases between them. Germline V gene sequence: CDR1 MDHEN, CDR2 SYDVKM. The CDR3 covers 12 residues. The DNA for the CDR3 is TGTGCCAGCAGGTACCGGTTGGGCGGCTACACCTTC. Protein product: CASRYRLGGYTF.

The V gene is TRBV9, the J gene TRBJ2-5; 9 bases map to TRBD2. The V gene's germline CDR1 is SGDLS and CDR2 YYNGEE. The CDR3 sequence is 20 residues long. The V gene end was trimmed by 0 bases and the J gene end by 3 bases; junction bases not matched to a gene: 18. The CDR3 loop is CASSVVELAGRRGVEETQYF. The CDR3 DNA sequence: TGTGCCAGCAGCGTAGTGGAACTAGCGGGCCGCCGGGGGGTAGAAGAGACCCAGTACTTC.

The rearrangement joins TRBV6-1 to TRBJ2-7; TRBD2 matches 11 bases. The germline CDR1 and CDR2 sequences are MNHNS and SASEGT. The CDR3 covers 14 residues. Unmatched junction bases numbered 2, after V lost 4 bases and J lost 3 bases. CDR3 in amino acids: CASSASGGNYEQYF. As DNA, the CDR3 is TGTGCCAGCAGTGCTAGCGGGGGGAACTACGAGCAGTACTTC.

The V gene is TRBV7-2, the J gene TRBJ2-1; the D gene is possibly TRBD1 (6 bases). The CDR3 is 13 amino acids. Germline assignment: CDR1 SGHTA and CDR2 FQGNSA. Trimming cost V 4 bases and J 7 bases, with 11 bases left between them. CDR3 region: CASSSYRENEQFF. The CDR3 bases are TGTGCCAGCAGCTCCTACAGGGAGAATGAGCAGTTCTTC.

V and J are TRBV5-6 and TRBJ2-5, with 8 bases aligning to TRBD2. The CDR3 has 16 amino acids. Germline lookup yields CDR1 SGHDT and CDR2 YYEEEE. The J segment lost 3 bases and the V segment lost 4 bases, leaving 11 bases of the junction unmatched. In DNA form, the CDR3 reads TGTGCCAGCAGCCCCCGGAGAGCCGGGGGGGAAGAGACCCAGTACTTC. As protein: CASSPRRAGGEETQYF.

The CDR3 DNA reads as TGTGCCAGCAGCTTCTGGACTAGCTCAGATACGCAGTATTTT. Translated, it gives CASSFWTSSDTQYF. The rearrangement uses TRBV7-6 and TRBJ2-3; 8 bases match TRBD2. Germline loops: CDR1 SGHVS, CDR2 FNYEAQ. V shed 3 bases, J shed 4 bases, and the junction held 3 bases outside the gene matches. This CDR3 comprises 14 residues.

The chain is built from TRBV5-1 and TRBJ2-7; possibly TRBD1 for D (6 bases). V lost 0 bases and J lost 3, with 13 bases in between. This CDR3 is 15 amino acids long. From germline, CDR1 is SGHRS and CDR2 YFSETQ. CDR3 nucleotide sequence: TGCGCCAGCAGCTTGGTGGGACAAGCCATCTACGAGCAGTACTTC. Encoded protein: CASSLVGQAIYEQYF.

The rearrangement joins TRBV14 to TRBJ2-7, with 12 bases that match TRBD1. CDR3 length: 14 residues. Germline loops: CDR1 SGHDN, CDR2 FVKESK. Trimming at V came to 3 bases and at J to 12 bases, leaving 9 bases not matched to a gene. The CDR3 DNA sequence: TGTGCCAGCAGCCAGGCGGGACAGGGGGCGCCTCTGTACTTC. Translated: CASSQAGQGAPLYF.

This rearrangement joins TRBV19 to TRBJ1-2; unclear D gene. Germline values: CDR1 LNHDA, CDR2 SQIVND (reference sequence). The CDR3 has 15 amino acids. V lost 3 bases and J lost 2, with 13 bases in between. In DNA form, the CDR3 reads TGTGCCAGTAGTATCGCCGAGGGCCTAAACTATGGCTACACCTTC. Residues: CASSIAEGLNYGYTF.

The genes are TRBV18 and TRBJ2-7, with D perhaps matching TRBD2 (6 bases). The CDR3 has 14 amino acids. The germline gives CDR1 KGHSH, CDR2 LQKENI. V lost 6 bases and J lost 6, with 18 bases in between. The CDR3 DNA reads TGTGCCAGCTCCCGGACGGGGGATGGGGCCGAGCAGTACTTC. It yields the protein CASSRTGDGAEQYF.

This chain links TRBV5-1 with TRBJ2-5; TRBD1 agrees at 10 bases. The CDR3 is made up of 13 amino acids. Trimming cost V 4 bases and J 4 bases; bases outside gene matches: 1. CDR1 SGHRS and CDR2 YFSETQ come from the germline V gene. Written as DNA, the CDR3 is TGCGCCAGCAGCCGACAGGGGGCAGAGACCCAGTACTTC. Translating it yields CASSRQGAETQYF.

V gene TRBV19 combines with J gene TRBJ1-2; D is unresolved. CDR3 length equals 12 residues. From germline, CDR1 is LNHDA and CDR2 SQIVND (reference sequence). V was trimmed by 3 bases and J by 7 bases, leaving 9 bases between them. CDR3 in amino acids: CASSIPGFGYTF. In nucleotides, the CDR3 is TGTGCCAGTAGTATTCCCGGGTTTGGCTACACCTTC.

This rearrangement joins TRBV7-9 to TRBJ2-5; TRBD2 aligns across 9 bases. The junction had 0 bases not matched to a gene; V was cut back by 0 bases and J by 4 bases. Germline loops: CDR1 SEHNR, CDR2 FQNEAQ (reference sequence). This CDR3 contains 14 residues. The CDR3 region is CASSLASGRETQYF. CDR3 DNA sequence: TGTGCCAGCAGCTTAGCTAGCGGGAGAGAGACCCAGTACTTC.

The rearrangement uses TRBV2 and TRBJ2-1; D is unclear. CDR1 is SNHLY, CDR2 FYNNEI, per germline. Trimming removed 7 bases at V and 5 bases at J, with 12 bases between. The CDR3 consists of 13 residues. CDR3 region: CASKRRINNEQFF. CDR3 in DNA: TGTGCCAGCAAGCGTCGGATAAACAATGAGCAGTTCTTC.